Each of the 7 T cell receptor beta chains below was sequenced from the same sample in a study of cytomegalovirus exposure and HLA in healthy donors. The PCR ran on 60 Vbeta and 13 Jbeta primers. Here immunoSEQ multiplex PCR was the method, and the copy in TCRdb shows in-frame clones only, minus some. The sample data list approximately 190,000 clones. Sequencing used PBMCs. Receptors were obtained from a man aged 25-45 years in good health and CMV-seronegative.

The chain is built from TRBV27 and TRBJ2-1, with 8 bases matching TRBD2. Germline V lookup: CDR1 MNHEY, CDR2 SMNVEV (reference sequence). Trimming took 9 bases from V and 6 from J; bases not matched to a gene: 7. This CDR3 region has 13 residues. CDR3 in DNA: TGTGCCAGTAGCGGGGCCCTTCCCAATGAGCAGTTCTTC. Translation gives CASSGALPNEQFF.

The V call is TRBV5-4, the J call TRBJ2-7; 8 bases are a match to TRBD2. The CDR3 consists of 15 residues. Trimming took 0 bases from V and 0 from J; bases not matched to a gene: 2. CDR1 is SGHNT, CDR2 YYREEE, per germline (reference sequence). The CDR3 spells CASSLGGGSSYEQYF. CDR3 in DNA: TGTGCCAGCAGCTTGGGCGGGGGGAGCTCCTACGAGCAGTACTTC.

The V gene is TRBV18, the J gene TRBJ2-5; 9 positions match TRBD1. Germline V gives CDR1 KGHSH, CDR2 LQKENI. V dropped 3 bases and J dropped 5; count of bases not matched to a gene: 4. This CDR3 contains 14 residues. The CDR3 DNA follows: TGTGCCAGCTCACCGGTGGGACAGGGCGAGACCCAGTACTTC. Protein: CASSPVGQGETQYF.

This chain connects TRBV4-1 to TRBJ1-2; D not certain. Germline V gives CDR1 MGHRA, CDR2 YSYEKL. The CDR3 contains 16 residues. Trimming took off 1 base at V and 3 bases at J, with 15 bases between the two ends. This CDR3 is CASSQGGSSTYYGYTF. The CDR3 DNA reads as TGCGCCAGCAGCCAAGGAGGATCATCTACGTACTATGGCTACACCTTC.

The J gene is TRBJ2-5, the V gene TRBV6-5; 11 bases map to TRBD1. V lost 2 bases and J lost 1; bases outside the gene matches: 3. Germline V lookup: CDR1 MNHEY, CDR2 SVGAGI. There are 16 residues in the CDR3. CDR3 in amino acids: CASSYAGTGGQETQYF. Written as DNA, the CDR3 is TGTGCCAGCAGTTACGCCGGGACAGGGGGCCAAGAGACCCAGTACTTC.

The genes are TRBV6-1 and TRBJ2-5; 9 bases match TRBD1. This CDR3 comprises 15 residues. The junction had 6 bases not matched to a gene; V was cut back by 4 bases and J by 3 bases. CDR1 is MNHNS and CDR2 is SASEGT in the germline V gene. The chain's CDR3 is CASSGRDRVKETQYF. CDR3 in DNA: TGTGCCAGCAGTGGGCGGGACAGGGTTAAAGAGACCCAGTACTTC.

The chain recombines TRBV4-2 with TRBJ1-1, with unresolved D. The V end was cut by 1 base, the J end by 4 bases, with 7 bases between. Germline assignment: CDR1 LGHNA and CDR2 YNFKEQ. The CDR3 has 13 amino acids. The CDR3 region is CASSQAFGTEAFF. The CDR3 DNA is TGTGCCAGCAGCCAAGCGTTCGGCACTGAAGCTTTCTTT.